This T cell receptor beta chain stems from a study of blood T cell repertoires in COVID-19. Across the whole study: From the United States, Italy and Spain came samples of acute and convalescent COVID-19. In each case, the material was cDNA or gDNA derived from T cells, B-cell-depleted T cells, or PBMCs.

The V end lost 6 bases, the J end lost 6 bases, and 17 bases lay between the germline ends. The CDR3 is 15 residues long. CDR1 SNHLY and CDR2 FYNNEI come from the germline V gene. Per the original data handling: Reference gene primers were amplified, and this amplification served to estimate nucleated cell counts. Clones were read by immunoSEQ multiplex PCR, and TCRdb kept only the in-frame ones, dropping some. V, J and clone size are those of that table, while D and trimming were read from the DNA. This table holds tens of thousands of clones, roughly 80% found once. Sequenced material: peripheral blood. The sequence came from a man in his forties or fifties with active COVID-19. This sequence joins TRBV2 and TRBJ2-2; a weak D match, TRBD1 (6 bases). CDR3 amino acids: CASRHRALTAGELFF. The CDR3 DNA follows: TGTGCCAGCAGACACAGGGCCTTAACGGCCGGGGAGCTGTTTTTT.